The 2 T cell receptor beta chains in this list originate from one sample, sequenced in a study of T cells in Graves' hyperthyroidism and ophthalmopathy. Amplification of TCR beta CDR3 regions was performed using RNA transcripts as template. Primed by the HTBI set, a first-round RT-PCR was run on the TCR CDR3. TCRdb analysed the multiplex PCR reads with MiXCR anew, one entry per CDR3 protein. The table has approximately 560,000 distinct CDR3 sequences, approximately 44% seen once; the top ten hold 8.2%. The source material was peripheral blood or thyroid tissue (not recorded which). The receptors shown here come from a woman aged 18-29 years with Graves' hyperthyroidism.

The chain recombines TRBV29-1 with TRBJ2-7; perhaps TRBD1 as D (7 bases). The germline V gene has CDR1 SQVTM and CDR2 ANQGSEA. The V and J ends lost 4 bases and 5 bases respectively, with 18 bases between them. The CDR3 has 14 residues. The CDR3 here is CSVVGGGTIDEQYF. The CDR3 DNA reads as TGCAGCGTTGTAGGGGGCGGGACCATCGACGAGCAGTACTTC.

The J gene is TRBJ2-7, the V gene TRBV2; 9 nucleotides line up with TRBD1. The germline gives CDR1 SNHLY, CDR2 FYNNEI. The CDR3 is 15 residues long. J was trimmed by 0 bases and V by 8 bases; bases with no gene match: 8. The CDR3 loop reads CASSSDRGISYEQYF. In nucleotides, the CDR3 is TGTGCCAGCTCATCGGACAGGGGAATCTCCTACGAGCAGTACTTC.